These 12 T cell receptor beta chains originate from one sample sequenced in a study of cytomegalovirus exposure and HLA in healthy donors. PCR involved 60 Vbeta and 13 Jbeta primers. Method: immunoSEQ multiplex PCR; TCRdb's copy keeps in-frame clones and lacks some. The sample gives some 190,000 clones, more than 60% of which show up once; approximately 2% is in the top ten. Input material: PBMCs. These receptors were taken from a woman aged 25 to 39 in good health and CMV-seropositive.

This clone was counted between two and nine times. The V call is TRBV6-5, the J call TRBJ1-1, with a tentative D call TRBD1 (5 bases). The germline gives CDR1 MNHEY, CDR2 SVGAGI. V was pared by 6 bases and J by 5 bases, with 16 bases between. The CDR3 is 14 amino acids. The CDR3 is CASRTYGGKTEAFF. The CDR3 DNA is TGTGCCAGCAGGACATACGGGGGAAAGACTGAAGCTTTCTTT.

V usage is TRBV15 and J usage is TRBJ2-7, with D possibly being TRBD1 (5 bases). Trimming took off 0 bases at V and 1 base at J, with 10 bases between the two ends. CDR1 and CDR2 (germline): LNHNV, YYDKDF (reference sequence). This CDR3 region has 15 residues. For the CDR3, the DNA is TGTGCCACCAGCAGAGAGGGGCCAGGGTCCTACGAGCAGTACTTC. As protein: CATSREGPGSYEQYF.

The chain links TRBV6-5 to TRBJ2-7, with TRBD2 matching 7 bases. Germline V gene lookup returns CDR1 MNHEY and CDR2 SVGAGI. Trimming removed 0 bases from V and 2 bases from J; junction bases left unmatched: 4. This CDR3 spans 15 amino acids. CDR3 region: CASSYSGEGAYEQYF. In DNA, the CDR3 is TGTGCCAGCAGTTACTCTGGGGAGGGAGCCTACGAGCAGTACTTC.

For the CDR3, the DNA is TGTGCCACCAGCAGAGATCTTGGGACAGGGGAATCAGCCAAAAACATTCAGTACTTC. Residues: CATSRDLGTGESAKNIQYF. This chain connects TRBV15 to TRBJ2-4, with TRBD1 matching over 10 bases. This CDR3 comprises 19 residues. Germline V gene data show CDR1 as LNHNV and CDR2 as YYDKDF (reference sequence). J gave up 0 bases and V 0 bases, and 8 bases lay outside the gene matches.

The V gene is TRBV7-2, the J gene TRBJ2-7; 8 bases map to TRBD1. The ends lost 7 bases at V and 5 bases at J; junction bases unmatched: 10. In germline, CDR1 is SGHTA, CDR2 FQGNSA. The CDR3 has 14 amino acids. Here the CDR3 reads CASTSRDRMDEQYF. The CDR3, as DNA: TGTGCCAGCACCTCCCGGGACAGGATGGACGAGCAGTACTTC.

This clone was detected only once. The chain recombines TRBV5-1 with TRBJ1-2, with 8 bases identical to TRBD1. J gave up 8 bases and V 4 bases, and 16 bases lay outside the gene matches. There are 16 residues in the CDR3. The germline CDR1 and CDR2 sequences are SGHRS and YFSETQ. CDR3 sequence: CASSAGNGQGSDGYTF. As DNA, the CDR3 is TGCGCCAGCAGCGCCGGAAACGGACAGGGAAGCGACGGCTACACCTTC.

V usage is TRBV30 and J usage is TRBJ2-3; 7 bases match TRBD1. Germline CDR1 and CDR2: GTSNPN and SVGIG (reference sequence). The length of the CDR3 is 14 residues. J lost 2 bases, V lost 4 bases, and 6 bases had no gene match. CDR3 amino acids: CAWTLGQPTDTQYF. The CDR3 DNA reads TGTGCCTGGACTCTGGGACAGCCCACAGATACGCAGTATTTT.

This chain joins TRBV5-4 and TRBJ2-1; TRBD2 matches 9 bases. Germline V gene data show CDR1 as SGHNT and CDR2 as YYREEE (reference sequence). Trimming cost V 2 bases and J 3 bases; bases outside gene matches: 9. The CDR3 consists of 17 residues. The CDR3 sequence is CASSFKGLLAGYNEQFF. For the CDR3, the DNA is TGTGCCAGCAGCTTTAAGGGTTTACTAGCGGGCTACAATGAGCAGTTCTTC.

This clone appeared once. This clone may be a read error of a much larger clone one base away. The chain joins TRBV7-2 to TRBJ1-1; no firm D call. This CDR3 has 13 amino acids. CDR1 and CDR2 (germline): SGHTA, FQGNSA. V was cut by 2 bases and J by 0 bases, with 4 bases left in between. The CDR3 loop is CASSLHMNTEAFF. DNA for the CDR3: TGTGCCAGCAGCTTACACATGAACACTGAAGCTTTCTTT.

This chain uses TRBV11-2 with TRBJ1-1; D gene unclear. CDR1 is SGHAT and CDR2 is FQNNGV in the germline V gene. The CDR3 spans 12 residues. V was cut by 2 bases and J by 3 bases, with 4 bases left in between. The chain's CDR3 is CASSLRDTEAFF. The CDR3 DNA sequence: TGTGCCAGCAGCTTACGGGACACTGAAGCTTTCTTT.

This chain links TRBV19 with TRBJ1-1; no clear D. V was pared by 7 bases and J by 2 bases, with 17 bases between. Per germline, CDR1 LNHDA and CDR2 SQIVND (reference sequence). The CDR3 sequence is 15 residues long. CDR3 in DNA: TGTGCCAGTACTCCGACCGGCGGGTCAAACACTGAAGCTTTCTTT. Translated: CASTPTGGSNTEAFF.

V gene TRBV9 combines with J gene TRBJ2-3, with D possibly TRBD2 on 6 matching bases. This CDR3 is 14 amino acids long. Trimming stripped 0 bases from V and 3 bases from J, with 8 bases between. Germline CDR1 reads SGDLS; CDR2 reads YYNGEE. The CDR3 bases are TGTGCCAGCAGCGTAGGGGGACTTACAGATACGCAGTATTTT. This codes for CASSVGGLTDTQYF.